The rows below give T cell receptor beta chains drawn from one sample of a study of cytomegalovirus exposure and HLA in healthy donors. Measured with immunoSEQ multiplex PCR; TCRdb has only the in-frame clones, and not every one. The sample consists of over 150,000 clones, about three quarters of them appearing once. Input material: PBMCs. The source is a man between 18 and 29 years old in good health and CMV-seronegative. Each CDR3 is given with its conserved first and last residue. The order of the fields is D gene, J gene, V gene, clone size, CDR3 protein, CDR3 DNA. The D gene is left open where the match is weak. Not all rows give a size; the values are once, few, many and, for expanded clones, a class.

>TRBD1|TRBJ1-4|TRBV18|-
CASSRRGYATNEKLFF
TGTGCCAGCTCACGCAGGGGGTATGCAACTAATGAAAAACTGTTTTTT
>TRBD2|TRBJ2-3|TRBV4-3|few
CASSQGGSGNTQYF
TGCGCCAGCAGCCAAGGCGGTAGCGGGAACACGCAGTATTTT
>-|TRBJ1-3|TRBV18|-
CASSALDLHSGNTIYF
TGTGCCAGCTCAGCGTTAGACTTGCACTCTGGAAACACCATATATTTT
>-|TRBJ1-5|TRBV6-6|-
CASSLNGANQPQHF
TGTGCCAGCAGCCTGAATGGGGCGAACCAGCCCCAGCATTTT
>TRBD1|TRBJ1-2|TRBV5-4|-
CASSQTTGGNYGYTF
TGTGCCAGCAGCCAGACTACAGGGGGTAACTATGGCTACACCTTC
>TRBD1|TRBJ1-2|TRBV6-5|-
CASSYRDSHYGYTF
TGTGCCAGCAGTTATCGGGACAGCCACTATGGCTACACCTTC
>TRBD2|TRBJ2-1|TRBV7-9|-
CASRGRESSYNEQFF
TGTGCCAGCAGGGGGCGGGAGTCCTCCTACAATGAGCAGTTCTTC
>-|TRBJ2-7|TRBV28|once
CASSNPQGYEQYF
TGTGCCAGCAGTAACCCACAGGGTTACGAGCAGTACTTC
>TRBD2|TRBJ2-7|TRBV4-3|-
CASSRTSRHEQYF
TGCGCCAGCAGCCGGACTAGTCGCCACGAGCAGTACTTC
>TRBD2|TRBJ2-7|TRBV28|-
CASSPPAGREAYEQYF
TGTGCCAGCAGCCCACCAGCCGGGCGGGAGGCCTACGAGCAGTACTTC
>TRBD2|TRBJ2-7|TRBV27|-
CASRGTSAVYEQYF
TGTGCCAGCAGAGGGACTAGCGCAGTCTACGAGCAGTACTTC
>-|TRBJ2-3|TRBV19|-
CASSIGGHTQYF
TGTGCCAGTAGTATCGGCGGTCATACGCAGTATTTT
>-|TRBJ2-3|TRBV19|-
CASSKLNTDTQYF
TGTGCCAGTAGTAAACTTAACACAGATACGCAGTATTTT
>TRBD1|TRBJ1-2|TRBV7-9|-
CASSLAEGTGAGF
TGTGCCAGCAGCTTAGCGGAGGGGACAGGGGCCGGCTTC
>-|TRBJ2-1|TRBV5-1|-
CASSWPPNEQFF
TGCGCCAGCAGCTGGCCCCCCAATGAGCAGTTCTTC
>-|TRBJ2-7|TRBV6-5|-
CASRTDYYEQYF
TGTGCCAGCCGGACGGACTACTACGAGCAGTACTTC
>-|TRBJ2-1|TRBV12-5|-
CASAAAEEQFF
TGTGCTAGTGCGGCCGCGGAAGAGCAGTTCTTC
>TRBD1|TRBJ2-5|TRBV18|-
CASSWDREGKETQYF
TGTGCCAGCTCATGGGACAGGGAAGGGAAAGAGACCCAGTACTTC
>-|TRBJ1-5|TRBV19|-
CASSRTPYSNQPQHF
TGTGCCAGTAGTAGGACACCTTATAGCAATCAGCCCCAGCATTTT
>-|TRBJ2-1|TRBV19|-
CASISGGWNEQFF
TGTGCCAGTATCTCGGGGGGCTGGAATGAGCAGTTCTTC
>-|TRBJ2-1|TRBV30|-
CAWSLSRPDNEQFF
TGTGCCTGGAGTCTGTCCAGGCCCGACAATGAGCAGTTCTTC
>-|TRBJ1-3|TRBV5-1|once
CASSLADRSGNTIYF
TGCGCCAGCAGCTTGGCCGACAGATCCGGAAACACCATATATTTT
>TRBD2|TRBJ2-1|TRBV27|-
CASRPFLADYNEQFF
TGTGCCAGCAGGCCCTTCCTAGCGGATTACAATGAGCAGTTCTTC
>TRBD2|TRBJ2-2|TRBV5-1|once
CASSPPGLAGVVGELFF
TGCGCCAGCAGCCCGCCCGGACTAGCGGGAGTCGTCGGGGAGCTGTTTTTT
>-|TRBJ1-1|TRBV27|few
CASSLSGREAFF
TGTGCCAGCAGTTTATCGGGGAGGGAAGCTTTCTTT
>-|TRBJ1-3|TRBV9|few
CASSALPIYF
TGTGCCAGCAGCGCCCTCCCCATATATTTT
>-|TRBJ2-7|TRBV10-3|few
CAISEGIGGYEQYF
TGTGCCATCAGTGAGGGTATAGGGGGCTACGAGCAGTACTTC
>-|TRBJ1-2|TRBV29-1|-
CSVEDRQHYGYTF
TGCAGCGTTGAAGATCGACAGCACTATGGCTACACCTTC
>TRBD2|TRBJ2-3|TRBV7-9|-
CASSPGRGGDTQYF
TGTGCCAGCAGCCCGGGACGGGGGGGAGATACGCAGTATTTT
>-|TRBJ2-3|TRBV7-9|-
CASSWGATDTQYF
TGTGCCAGCAGCTGGGGCGCCACAGATACGCAGTATTTT
>TRBD2|TRBJ2-3|TRBV4-1|-
CASSQGRAAGGTQYF
TGCGCCAGCAGCCAAGGTCGAGCGGCGGGGGGTACGCAGTATTTT
>TRBD1|TRBJ2-2|TRBV7-9|-
CSSSLGAGQALNTGELFF
TGTTCCAGCAGCTTAGGGGCGGGACAGGCGCTGAACACCGGGGAGCTGTTTTTT
>-|TRBJ1-1|TRBV9|-
CASSVGGGENTEAFF
TGTGCCAGCAGCGTAGGGGGGGGTGAGAACACTGAAGCTTTCTTT
>-|TRBJ2-1|TRBV25-1|once
CASSDGGVRSGQFF
TGTGCCAGCAGTGATGGCGGGGTTCGGAGTGGGCAGTTCTTC
>TRBD2|TRBJ2-7|TRBV10-2|-
CASSEWGFAGRAAYEQYF
TGCGCCAGCAGTGAGTGGGGTTTTGCGGGGAGGGCCGCCTACGAGCAGTACTTC
>TRBD1|TRBJ1-5|TRBV18|-
CASSTTGANQPQHF
TGTGCCAGCTCCACGACAGGGGCCAATCAGCCCCAGCATTTT
>TRBD1|TRBJ1-4|TRBV6-5|-
CASSSTNRGEKLFF
TGTGCCAGCAGCTCCACCAACAGGGGCGAAAAACTGTTTTTT
>-|TRBJ1-1|TRBV19|-
CASTPGSTEAFF
TGTGCCAGCACACCCGGGAGCACTGAAGCTTTCTTT
>TRBD2|TRBJ2-5|TRBV4-3|-
CASSTAGETSSETQYF
TGCGCCAGCAGCACTGCTGGCGAGACTAGCTCTGAGACCCAGTACTTC
>TRBD2|TRBJ2-7|TRBV6-5|-
CASSYSTSGGYEQYF
TGTGCCAGCAGTTACAGCACTAGCGGGGGCTACGAGCAGTACTTC
>TRBD2|TRBJ2-7|TRBV4-1|few
CASSLASGLAFVYEQYF
TGCGCCAGCAGCCTCGCCTCGGGACTAGCTTTCGTCTACGAGCAGTACTTC